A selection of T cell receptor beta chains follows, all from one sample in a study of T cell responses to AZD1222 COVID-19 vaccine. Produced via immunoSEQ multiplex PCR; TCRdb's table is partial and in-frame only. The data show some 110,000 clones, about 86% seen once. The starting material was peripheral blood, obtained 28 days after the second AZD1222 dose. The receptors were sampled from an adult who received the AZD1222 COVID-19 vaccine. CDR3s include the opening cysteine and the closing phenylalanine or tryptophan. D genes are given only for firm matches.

CDR3: CASSSTGTGHEQFF; V: TRBV19; D: TRBD1; J: TRBJ2-1
CDR3: CASSQDPRNTGELFF; V: TRBV4-3; D: -; J: TRBJ2-2
CDR3: CASSVGLATDTQYF; V: TRBV7-2; D: TRBD2; J: TRBJ2-3
CDR3: CASSLKADTEAFF; V: TRBV13; D: -; J: TRBJ1-1
CDR3: CASSLTAQETQYF; V: TRBV11-3; D: -; J: TRBJ2-5
CDR3: CASNRGGTGLAGNEQFF; V: TRBV25-1; D: TRBD2; J: TRBJ2-1
CDR3: CSASGFGRGTSNTGELFF; V: TRBV20-1; D: -; J: TRBJ2-2
CDR3: CASSGTQNTEAFF; V: TRBV12-3/TRBV12-4; D: -; J: TRBJ1-1
CDR3: CASSPKGYGYTF; V: TRBV6-5; D: -; J: TRBJ1-2
CDR3: CASSLFPSSGNTIYF; V: TRBV5-5; D: -; J: TRBJ1-3
CDR3: CASSQPGTAGYTF; V: TRBV4-3; D: -; J: TRBJ1-2
CDR3: CASSIQQTGGSEAFF; V: TRBV5-6; D: TRBD1; J: TRBJ1-1
CDR3: CASSEAGGPDTQYF; V: TRBV2; D: TRBD2; J: TRBJ2-3
CDR3: CATSEAPGGGEQYF; V: TRBV24-1; D: -; J: TRBJ2-7
CDR3: CASSPVGVRGYTF; V: TRBV7-9; D: -; J: TRBJ1-2
CDR3: CASGDWGYNEQFF; V: TRBV2; D: -; J: TRBJ2-1
CDR3: CASKGTTNEKLFF; V: TRBV12-3/TRBV12-4; D: -; J: TRBJ1-4
CDR3: CASSEGILGTQYF; V: TRBV19; D: -; J: TRBJ2-5
CDR3: CASSHDPGGAGYGYTF; V: TRBV2; D: TRBD1; J: TRBJ1-2
CDR3: CASSPGQGTTGELFF; V: TRBV5-1; D: TRBD1; J: TRBJ2-2
CDR3: CAISESQDTQYF; V: TRBV10-3; D: -; J: TRBJ2-3
CDR3: CASRRGNQPQHF; V: TRBV10-1; D: -; J: TRBJ1-5
CDR3: CASSLGTGNEKLFF; V: TRBV5-5; D: TRBD1; J: TRBJ1-4
CDR3: CASNKGTLNTEAFF; V: TRBV5-1; D: -; J: TRBJ1-1
CDR3: CASSGGNQPQHF; V: TRBV12-3/TRBV12-4; D: -; J: TRBJ1-5
CDR3: CASTLGLSRTYGYTF; V: TRBV5-6; D: -; J: TRBJ1-2
CDR3: CASSRVLLGLDYNEQFF; V: TRBV4-3; D: -; J: TRBJ2-1
CDR3: CASSPRTGDSNQPQHF; V: TRBV5-5; D: TRBD1; J: TRBJ1-5
CDR3: CASSIAFYRATNEKLFF; V: TRBV19; D: -; J: TRBJ1-4
CDR3: CASSPPGELKTQYF; V: TRBV18; D: -; J: TRBJ2-5
CDR3: CASRYLSYEQYF; V: TRBV2; D: -; J: TRBJ2-7
CDR3: CASSLGLYEQYF; V: TRBV12-3/TRBV12-4; D: -; J: TRBJ2-7
CDR3: CASSLGGTGALTF; V: TRBV11-2; D: TRBD1; J: TRBJ1-2
CDR3: CASSQTTGMDTQYF; V: TRBV2; D: -; J: TRBJ2-3
CDR3: CASSPPGQGSHEQYF; V: TRBV18; D: TRBD1; J: TRBJ2-7